What follows is one TCR beta chain and its context. Its antigen remains unknown. The data are from a study of T cell repertoires in cytomegalovirus infection. As for the study in general: CMV epitopes that were recently identified and HLA-C-restricted were used alongside well-studied HLA-B-restricted ones. Based on public TCR beta signatures, there were indications of CMV infection and of a matching HLA type.

TCRdb independently ran MiXCR on the reads; one entry per CDR3 protein. This table holds some 800,000 distinct CDR3 sequences, approximately 32% found once. Study-level points and caveats: HLA-C-restricted CMV-specific TCR beta clonotypes were dominant in the ex vivo response.

Sample: cultured CD8+ T cells from PBMCs, taken from culture after CMV antigen stimulation. This clonotype originated in a human donor in good health (CMV status not recorded). Some clones in this sample may be carry-over from other donors' samples.

DNA of the CDR3: TGTGCCAGCAGTTATATCCGTAAGGGACAGGCAAATCAGCCCCAGCATTTT. It yields the protein CASSYIRKGQANQPQHF. The gene calls are TRBV6-6 and TRBJ1-5; 8 bases line up with TRBD1. Trimming cost V 3 bases and J 4 bases; bases outside gene matches: 11. CDR3 length: 17 amino acids. The germline gives CDR1 MNHNY, CDR2 SVGAGI (reference sequence).